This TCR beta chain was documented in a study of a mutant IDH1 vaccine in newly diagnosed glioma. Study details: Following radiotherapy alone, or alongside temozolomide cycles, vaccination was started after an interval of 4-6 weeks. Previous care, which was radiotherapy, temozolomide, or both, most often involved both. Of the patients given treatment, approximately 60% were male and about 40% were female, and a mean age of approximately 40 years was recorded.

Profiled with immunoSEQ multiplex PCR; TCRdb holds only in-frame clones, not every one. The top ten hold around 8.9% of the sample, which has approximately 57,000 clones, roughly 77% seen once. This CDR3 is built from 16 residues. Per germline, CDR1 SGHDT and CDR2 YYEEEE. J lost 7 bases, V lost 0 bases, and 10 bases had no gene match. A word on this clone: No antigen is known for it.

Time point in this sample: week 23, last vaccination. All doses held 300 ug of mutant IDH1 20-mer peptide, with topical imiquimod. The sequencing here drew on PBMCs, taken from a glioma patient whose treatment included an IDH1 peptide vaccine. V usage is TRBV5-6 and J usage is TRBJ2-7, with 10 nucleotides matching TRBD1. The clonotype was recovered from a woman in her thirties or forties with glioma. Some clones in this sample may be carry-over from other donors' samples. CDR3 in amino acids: CASSLAGTGVRQEQYF. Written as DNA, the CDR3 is TGTGCCAGCAGCTTGGCCGGGACAGGGGTAAGACAGGAGCAGTACTTC.